The T cell receptor (beta chain) described here comes from a study of blood T cell repertoires in COVID-19. About the research overall: Sites in the United States, Italy and Spain provided acute and convalescent COVID-19 samples. Sources were T cells, B-cell-depleted T cells, or PBMCs; the material itself was cDNA or gDNA.

The V and J ends lost 6 bases and 6 bases, in that order; junction bases with no gene match: 6. CDR1 SGDLS and CDR2 YYNGEE come from the germline V gene. CDR3 length equals 14 residues. Produced via immunoSEQ multiplex PCR; TCRdb's table is partial and in-frame only. This sample has 75,000 to 90,000 clones, with 75% to 85% found just once. The TCR comes from a man between 60 and 75 years old with COVID-19, enrolled during active disease. Sequencing was carried out using peripheral blood. The chain joins TRBV9 to TRBJ2-2, with TRBD2 identical over 9 bases. Here the CDR3 reads CASMREGRAGELFF. The CDR3 DNA follows: TGTGCCAGCATGCGGGAGGGCCGGGCCGGGGAGCTGTTTTTT.